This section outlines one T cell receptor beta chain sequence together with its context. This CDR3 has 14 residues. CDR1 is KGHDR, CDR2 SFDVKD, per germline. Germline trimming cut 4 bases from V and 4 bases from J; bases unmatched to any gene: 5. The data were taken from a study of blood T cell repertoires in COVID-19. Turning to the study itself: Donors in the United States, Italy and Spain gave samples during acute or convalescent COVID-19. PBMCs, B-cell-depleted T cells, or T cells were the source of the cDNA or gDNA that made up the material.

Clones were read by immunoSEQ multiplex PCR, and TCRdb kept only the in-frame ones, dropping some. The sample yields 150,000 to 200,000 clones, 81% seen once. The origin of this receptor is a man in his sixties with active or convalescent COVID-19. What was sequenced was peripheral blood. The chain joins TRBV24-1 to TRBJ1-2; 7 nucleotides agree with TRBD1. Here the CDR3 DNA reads TGTGCCACCAGTGAAACAGGGGCCAGCTATGGCTACACCTTC. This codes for CATSETGASYGYTF.